Shown below are 23 T cell receptor beta chains from a single sample sequenced in a study of neoadjuvant nivolumab and ipilimumab in lung cancer. Sequencing used immunoSEQ multiplex PCR; TCRdb keeps in-frame clones, though not all of them. The table includes some 50,000 clones, approximately 90% detected once. The sequenced sample was blood, obtained before neoadjuvant nivolumab, alone or with ipilimumab. These receptor sequences come from an adult with non-small cell lung cancer. Some clones in this sample may be carry-over from other donors' samples.

The J gene is TRBJ1-5, the V gene TRBV27, with D possibly matching TRBD1 (5 bases). Trimming took 6 bases from V and 0 from J, leaving 9 bases between them. Germline CDR1 and CDR2: MNHEY and SMNVEV (reference sequence). The CDR3 has 14 amino acids. CDR3 amino acids: CASSRQYSNQPQHF. CDR3 DNA sequence: TGTGCCAGCAGCCGACAGTATAGCAATCAGCCCCAGCATTTT.

V and J are TRBV5-4 and TRBJ2-5, with 7 bases matching TRBD1. The junction had 0 bases not matched to a gene; V was cut back by 4 bases and J by 3 bases. CDR3 size: 12 residues. CDR1 and CDR2 (germline): SGHNT, YYREEE (reference sequence). Here the CDR3 reads CASSDREETQYF. In DNA form, the CDR3 reads TGTGCCAGCAGCGACAGGGAAGAGACCCAGTACTTC.

This chain connects TRBV5-8 to TRBJ2-3; D not resolved. Trimming took off 1 base at V and 2 bases at J, with 8 bases between the two ends. The CDR3 consists of 14 residues. The germline V gene encodes CDR1 SGHTS and CDR2 YDEGEE. For the CDR3, the DNA is TGTGCCAGCAGCTTGTCTGCGGCCACAGATACGCAGTATTTT. This encodes CASSLSAATDTQYF. Combining the CDR3 with reference TRBV5-8 and TRBJ2-3 gives the whole variable domain EAGVTQSPTHLIKTRGQQATLRCSPISGHTSVYWYQQALGLGLQFLLWYDEGEERNRGNFPPRFSGRQFPNYSSELNVNALELEDSALYLCASSLSAATDTQYFGPGTRLTVL.

This clone was seen once. The chain combines TRBV5-1 with TRBJ1-1, with 11 bases fitting TRBD1. This CDR3 region has 16 residues. Germline V gives CDR1 SGHRS, CDR2 YFSETQ. J was trimmed by 4 bases and V by 3 bases; bases with no gene match: 8. CDR3 amino acids: CASSWGAGTGGTEAFF. CDR3 DNA: TGCGCCAGCAGCTGGGGGGCAGGGACAGGGGGCACTGAAGCTTTCTTT.

V usage is TRBV2 and J usage is TRBJ1-2; D remains unclear. Trimming pared 7 bases from V and 8 bases from J, leaving 14 bases between. CDR1 and CDR2 from the germline V gene are SNHLY and FYNNEI. The CDR3 sequence is 12 residues long. CDR3 amino acids: CASNRYSSGYTF. CDR3 sequence (DNA): TGTGCCAGCAACCGATACTCCAGCGGCTACACCTTC. The whole variable domain, filled in from reference TRBV2 and TRBJ1-2, reads EPEVTQTPSHQVTQMGQEVILRCVPISNHLYFYWYRQILGQKVEFLVSFYNNEISEKSEIFDDQFSVERPDGSNFTLKIRSTKLEDSAMYFCASNRYSSGYTFGSGTRLTVV.

The rearrangement joins TRBV7-2 to TRBJ1-3; D not resolved. The CDR3 has 14 residues. Germline CDR1 is SGHTA and CDR2 is FQGNSA. V gave up 0 bases and J gave up 10 bases, with 13 bases separating them. CDR3: CASSLALMGATIYF. The CDR3 DNA sequence: TGTGCCAGCAGCTTAGCGCTAATGGGTGCGACCATATATTTT.

This clone was picked up a small number of times. The chain links TRBV15 to TRBJ2-2; 10 bases match TRBD1. The CDR3 has 16 residues. The junction had 4 bases not matched to a gene; V was cut back by 1 base and J by 5 bases. CDR1 and CDR2 from the germline V gene are LNHNV and YYDKDF (reference sequence). The CDR3 sequence is CATSRGDRGPTGELFF. In nucleotides, the CDR3 is TGTGCCACCAGCAGAGGGGACAGGGGTCCAACCGGGGAGCTGTTTTTT.

The chain links TRBV18 to TRBJ2-3; 7 positions match TRBD1. Losses at the gene ends were 5 bases for V and 2 bases for J; bases not matched to a gene: 10. This CDR3 region has 16 residues. Looked up from germline, CDR1 is KGHSH and CDR2 is LQKENI. CDR3 coding DNA: TGTGCCAGCTCAAACAGGGGCCCCACCTCCACAGATACGCAGTATTTT. Translation gives CASSNRGPTSTDTQYF.

The rearrangement links TRBV7-2 to TRBJ2-3; D is unresolved. There are 14 residues in the CDR3. Germline values: CDR1 SGHTA, CDR2 FQGNSA. The V end lost 1 base, the J end lost 8 bases, and 13 bases lay between the germline ends. As DNA, the CDR3 is TGTGCCAGCAGCTTAGAACCGCTCATAGGTACGCAGTATTTT. This gives the protein CASSLEPLIGTQYF.

This clone was picked up one time. The chain recombines TRBV9 with TRBJ2-5; 9 positions match TRBD2. The CDR3 spans 16 residues. J gave up 5 bases and V 3 bases, and 11 bases lay outside the gene matches. CDR1 is SGDLS, CDR2 YYNGEE, per germline. The CDR3 region is CASSGWTSASRETQYF. The CDR3 bases are TGTGCCAGCAGCGGATGGACTAGCGCCTCCCGTGAGACCCAGTACTTC. Variable domain in full (rest from reference TRBV9 and TRBJ2-5): DSGVTQTPKHLITATGQRVTLRCSPRSGDLSVYWYQQSLDQGLQFLIQYYNGEERAKGNILERFSAQQFPDLHSELNLSSLELGDSALYFCASSGWTSASRETQYFGPGTRLLVL.

V gene TRBV7-9 combines with J gene TRBJ2-3, with 8 bases identical to TRBD2. Germline loops: CDR1 SEHNR, CDR2 FQNEAQ (reference sequence). The CDR3 length is 13 residues. V was pared by 5 bases and J by 6 bases, with 4 bases of the junction left unmatched. CDR3 sequence reads: CASSRGGSDTQYF. CDR3 DNA sequence: TGTGCCAGCAGCCGCGGGGGGTCGGATACGCAGTATTTT.

The chain uses TRBV11-3 and TRBJ2-1, with TRBD2 matching 9 bases. The V segment lost 4 bases and the J segment 6 bases; nucleotides outside the gene matches: 7. The CDR3 is made up of 15 amino acids. Germline lookup yields CDR1 SGHNT and CDR2 YENEEA. The CDR3 sequence: CASSSQLAGLNEQFF. Written as DNA, the CDR3 is TGTGCCAGCAGCTCTCAACTAGCGGGCCTCAATGAGCAGTTCTTC.

The rearrangement links TRBV5-1 to TRBJ2-6, with 7 bases that match TRBD1. V lost 4 bases, J lost 0 bases, and 7 bases stayed unmatched. CDR1 is SGHRS and CDR2 is YFSETQ in the germline V gene. The CDR3 covers 17 residues. CDR3 protein: CASSLRQGISGANVLTF. The CDR3 coding sequence is TGCGCCAGCAGCCTGCGACAGGGAATCTCTGGGGCCAACGTCCTGACTTTC. Complete variable domain (other parts from reference TRBV5-1 and TRBJ2-6): KAGVTQTPRYLIKTRGQQVTLSCSPISGHRSVSWYQQTPGQGLQFLFEYFSETQRNKGNFPGRFSGRQFSNSRSEMNVSTLELGDSALYLCASSLRQGISGANVLTFGAGSRLTVL.

This chain links TRBV2 with TRBJ1-2; D ambiguous. The germline gives CDR1 SNHLY, CDR2 FYNNEI. Trimming pared 5 bases from V and 0 bases from J, leaving 19 bases between. The CDR3 consists of 17 residues. This CDR3 reads CASSTWGVTRTNYGYTF. In DNA form, the CDR3 reads TGTGCCAGCAGTACCTGGGGTGTTACAAGGACTAACTATGGCTACACCTTC.

V and J are TRBV11-2 and TRBJ2-7; D perhaps matches TRBD1 (6 bases). CDR1 is SGHAT, CDR2 FQNNGV, per germline. V lost 7 bases to trimming and J lost 6 bases, with 16 bases between them. The CDR3 contains 13 residues. CDR3 sequence: CASNTGNSGEQYF. CDR3 coding DNA: TGTGCCAGCAATACAGGGAACTCCGGCGAGCAGTACTTC.

This chain joins TRBV5-4 and TRBJ2-5; D may be TRBD2 (5 bases). V lost 0 bases and J 3 bases, leaving 6 bases between the germline ends. Germline V gives CDR1 SGHNT, CDR2 YYREEE (reference sequence). This CDR3 region has 13 residues. CDR3 coding DNA: TGTGCCAGCAGCTTGGAACTAGAAGAGACCCAGTACTTC. It yields the protein CASSLELEETQYF. The full variable domain, in which reference TRBV5-4 and TRBJ2-5 provide the parts outside the CDR3, is ETGVTQSPTHLIKTRGQQVTLRCSSQSGHNTVSWYQQALGQGPQFIFQYYREEENGRGNFPPRFSGLQFPNYSSELNVNALELDDSALYLCASSLELEETQYFGPGTRLLVL.

The chain employs TRBV4-1 and TRBJ1-1; D gene unclear. The CDR3 is 16 amino acids. The ends were cut back, 0 bases at V and 2 bases at J, with 13 bases in the middle. Per the germline V gene, CDR1 is MGHRA and CDR2 is YSYEKL. CDR3 residues: CASSQDRTLLNTEAFF. The CDR3 DNA reads TGCGCCAGCAGCCAAGACCGGACCTTACTAAACACTGAAGCTTTCTTT.

V usage is TRBV25-1 and J usage is TRBJ1-1; D not resolved. V was clipped by 7 bases and J by 8 bases, with 14 bases between them. CDR1 MGHDK and CDR2 SYGVNS come from the germline V gene. The CDR3 is 12 residues long. The CDR3 sequence: CASTGAGTEAFF. Written as DNA, the CDR3 is TGTGCCAGCACCGGTGCGGGAACCGAAGCTTTCTTT.

V usage is TRBV14 and J usage is TRBJ2-1; no firm D call. This CDR3 has 16 amino acids. The V end was cut by 1 base, the J end by 0 bases, with 10 bases between. From germline, CDR1 is SGHDN and CDR2 FVKESK. CDR3 amino acids: CASSQVRTSSYNEQFF. For the CDR3, the DNA is TGTGCCAGCAGCCAAGTCAGGACCAGCTCCTACAATGAGCAGTTCTTC.

The chain uses TRBV5-4 and TRBJ2-1; D possibly matches TRBD1 or TRBD2 (6 bases each). CDR1 is SGHNT and CDR2 is YYREEE in the germline V gene (reference sequence). The CDR3 length is 15 residues. The V and J ends lost 0 bases and 5 bases respectively, with 12 bases between them. DNA of the CDR3: TGTGCCAGCAGCTTGGAGGGGGGCTTCAACAATGAGCAGTTCTTC. Protein sequence: CASSLEGGFNNEQFF.

V and J are TRBV10-1 and TRBJ2-7; tentatively, D is TRBD2 (6 bases). This CDR3 region has 13 residues. V was trimmed by 1 base and J by 6 bases, leaving 10 bases between them. Germline CDR1 and CDR2: WNHNN and SYGVQD (reference sequence). CDR3 in amino acids: CASSEWRGGEQYF. For the CDR3, the DNA is TGCGCCAGCAGTGAGTGGAGGGGAGGCGAGCAGTACTTC.

This clone has just one count. The chain joins TRBV7-6 to TRBJ2-2; the match to TRBD1 covers 10 bases. The CDR3 covers 17 residues. The trim removed 1 base at V and 4 bases at J, leaving 6 bases unmatched. Germline CDR1 is SGHVS and CDR2 is FNYEAQ. CDR3 DNA sequence: TGTGCCAGCAGCTTAGGGTTGGGACAGGGGCTCACCGGGGAGCTGTTTTTT. Translation: CASSLGLGQGLTGELFF.

This clone was counted a few times. The chain joins TRBV4-2 to TRBJ2-1; 8 bases align to TRBD2. Unmatched junction bases numbered 7, after V lost 5 bases and J lost 4 bases. Germline lookup yields CDR1 LGHNA and CDR2 YNFKEQ. This CDR3 has 15 residues. CDR3 loop: CASSLSGGLYNEQFF. DNA of the CDR3: TGTGCCAGCAGCTTGTCGGGGGGGCTATACAATGAGCAGTTCTTC.